These T cell receptor beta chains were read from a single sample in a study of early T cells in non-severe SARS-CoV-2 infection. TCRdb passed the 5' RACE reads through MiXCR, listing each CDR3 protein once. The profile shows 40,000 or so distinct CDR3 sequences, approximately 5.9% of them singletons. The sample was whole blood, taken at baseline. Receptors originate from an adult who was a healthcare worker with PCR-confirmed SARS-CoV-2 infection or an uninfected control (not recorded which). Both conserved end residues are part of each CDR3. The D gene is left open where the match is weak. A row's size may be missing; if present it is once, few, many or a size class.

many	-	TRBJ2-7	TRBV2	TGTGCCAGCAGCCCAGGGGGGACATCTTACGAGCAGTACTTC	CASSPGGTSYEQYF
-	TRBD1	TRBJ2-7	TRBV4-1	TGCGCCAGCAGCCAAGGTCAGGTCAGGGGGAACGAGCAGTACTTC	CASSQGQVRGNEQYF
many	TRBD2	TRBJ2-7	TRBV10-2	TGCGCCAGCAGTGACCAGCGGGAGGCTTCCTACGAGCAGTACTTC	CASSDQREASYEQYF
many	TRBD2	TRBJ2-3	TRBV20-1	TGCAGTGCTCCCGGGACTAGCTCAAATACGCAGTATTTT	CSAPGTSSNTQYF
-	-	TRBJ1-2	TRBV10-3	TGTGCCATCAGCCTGACAGGCGACTATGGCTACACCTTC	CAISLTGDYGYTF
few	-	TRBJ2-3	TRBV11-2	TGTGCCAGCAGCTCCACAGATACGCAGTATTTT	CASSSTDTQYF
many	-	TRBJ2-1	TRBV7-9	TGTGCCAGCAGCTTAGATGATAGCGCCTACAATGAGCAGTTCTTC	CASSLDDSAYNEQFF
many	-	TRBJ2-7	TRBV13	TGTGCCAGCAGCTCCCCGACTAGTCCAAACCCCTACGAGCAGTACTTC	CASSSPTSPNPYEQYF
many	-	TRBJ2-1	TRBV27	TGTGCCAGCAGTTTACTGGGAATCAATGAGCAGTTCTTC	CASSLLGINEQFF
many	-	TRBJ2-2	TRBV5-4	TGTGCCACGCTTAATGACGGCGGGGAGCTGTTTTTT	CATLNDGGELFF
many	TRBD1	TRBJ1-1	TRBV6-2/TRBV6-3	TGTGCCAGCAGCGCTTCGACAGGGGTCGGCACTGAAGCTTTCTTT	CASSASTGVGTEAFF
many	-	TRBJ1-5	TRBV4-3	TGCGCCAGCAGCCCGGGACTGGGACTTAATCAGCCCCAGCATTTT	CASSPGLGLNQPQHF
few	-	TRBJ1-2	TRBV6-1	TGTGCCAGCAGTGTGCCGCAGCGGACTGGCTACACCTTC	CASSVPQRTGYTF
many	TRBD1	TRBJ1-2	TRBV20-1	TGCAGTGCTAGAGACCTGGGACAGGGGGCGTCAGACTATGGCTACACCTTC	CSARDLGQGASDYGYTF
-	TRBD2	TRBJ2-3	TRBV20-1	TGCAGTGCAACGGGACTAGCGGGATTAACAGATACGCAGTATTTT	CSATGLAGLTDTQYF
medium-sized	TRBD1	TRBJ1-2	TRBV29-1	TGCAGCGTGGGACCGGGACAGGGGAGCTATGGCTACACCTTC	CSVGPGQGSYGYTF
many	-	TRBJ2-1	TRBV5-1	TGCGCCAGCAGCTTGGCCCCCAGGGACGGGGAGCAGTTCTTC	CASSLAPRDGEQFF
many	TRBD1	TRBJ2-7	TRBV5-8	TGTGCCAGCAGCTTGGCGACAGGGAGCTCCTACGAGCAGTACTTC	CASSLATGSSYEQYF
-	-	TRBJ2-5	TRBV15	TGTGCCACCAGCAGAGATCCCCAGCTAGAGACCCAGTACTTC	CATSRDPQLETQYF
many	-	TRBJ2-3	TRBV5-1	TGCGCCAGCAGCCAAACCACAGATACGCAGTATTTT	CASSQTTDTQYF
many	-	TRBJ2-1	TRBV5-1	TGCGCCAGCAGCGTCGGAGTTTTTGGTTTCGCCCCCAATGAGCAGTTCTTC	CASSVGVFGFAPNEQFF
few	-	TRBJ1-2	TRBV6-5	TGTGCCAGCAGCGTGGAACAGGCCTATGGCTACACCTTC	CASSVEQAYGYTF
many	-	TRBJ1-5	TRBV30	TGTGCCTGGAGTCTGGACAGTCAGCAGCCCCAGCATTTT	CAWSLDSQQPQHF
many	TRBD2	TRBJ2-1	TRBV19	TGTGCCAGTAGTGGGAGCGGGACTTATGAGCAGTTCTTC	CASSGSGTYEQFF
many	-	TRBJ2-5	TRBV3-1	TGTGCCAGCAGCCAAGACGCCGGGGGAGAGACCCAGTACTTC	CASSQDAGGETQYF
many	TRBD2	TRBJ2-3	TRBV5-1	TGCGCCAGCAGCTTGGGCAGGACTAGCGGGACCACAGATACGCAGTATTTT	CASSLGRTSGTTDTQYF
many	-	TRBJ1-5	TRBV19	TGTGCCAGTAGTATCCCAGGGAGCAATCAGCCCCAGCATTTT	CASSIPGSNQPQHF
many	-	TRBJ1-5	TRBV4-1	TGCGCCAGCAGCCAAGTTTTCCCAGGGAGAACAAATCAGCCCCAGCATTTT	CASSQVFPGRTNQPQHF
-	TRBD1	TRBJ1-5	TRBV6-5	TGTGCCAGCAGTGGGGACAGGGCTAGCAATCAGCCCCAGCATTTT	CASSGDRASNQPQHF
many	-	TRBJ2-1	TRBV11-2	TGTGCCAGCAGCCTGGGACTGGAGCAGTTCTTC	CASSLGLEQFF
-	-	TRBJ1-1	TRBV7-9	TGTGCCAGCAGCTTAGAGGGGGAGAACACTGAAGCTTTCTTT	CASSLEGENTEAFF
many	-	TRBJ2-1	TRBV11-2	TGTGCCAGCAGCTTAGTCCCCCCTGGGGTCAGCCGATCCTACAATGAGCAGTTCTTC	CASSLVPPGVSRSYNEQFF
many	-	TRBJ1-1	TRBV18	TGTGCCAGCTCACCACCGGCAGGTTTGAACACTGAAGCTTTCTTT	CASSPPAGLNTEAFF
-	-	TRBJ2-3	TRBV7-8	TGTGCCAGCAGCCCCCCGGACACAGATACGCAGTATTTT	CASSPPDTDTQYF
-	-	TRBJ2-3	TRBV10-3	TGTGCCATCAGTGAGTCGAGCGGGCCTAGCACAGATACGCAGTATTTT	CAISESSGPSTDTQYF
-	-	TRBJ2-1	TRBV28	TGTGCCAGCAGTTTAGTCTGGGGACTCCAGAACAATGAGCAGTTCTTC	CASSLVWGLQNNEQFF
many	-	TRBJ1-2	TRBV6-5	TGTGCCAGCAGTCCCCATTCGTGGGACAAATCCTATGGCTACACCTTC	CASSPHSWDKSYGYTF
-	-	TRBJ2-7	TRBV12-3/TRBV12-4	TGTGCCAGCGGGGACTACGAGCAGTACTTC	CASGDYEQYF
-	-	TRBJ2-2	TRBV4-1	TGCGCCAGCAGCCCAGAAAGCGGGTCCACCGGGGAGCTGTTTTTT	CASSPESGSTGELFF
-	-	TRBJ2-4	TRBV20-1	TGCAGTGCTAGCGGCAACAAAAACATTCAGTACTTC	CSASGNKNIQYF
-	TRBD1	TRBJ2-5	TRBV5-1	TGCGCCAACAGCCTTCAGGGGACAGGGAAAGAGACCCAGTACTTC	CANSLQGTGKETQYF
many	TRBD2	TRBJ2-2	TRBV5-1	TGCGCCAGCAGCCCGACTAGCGGGAGTTCCGGGGAGCTGTTTTTT	CASSPTSGSSGELFF
many	-	TRBJ1-5	TRBV28	TGTGCCAGCAGTTTGGGTGGGCCCCAGCATTTT	CASSLGGPQHF
-	-	TRBJ1-5	TRBV6-5	TGTGCCAGCAGCTCCTTTCGGGTTGGGAGAGGCAATCAGCCCCAGCATTTT	CASSSFRVGRGNQPQHF
many	-	TRBJ2-3	TRBV6-5	TGTGCCAGCAGTTCGCTTGGAGGGGGCGCTAGCACAGATACGCAGTATTTT	CASSSLGGGASTDTQYF
many	-	TRBJ1-2	TRBV29-1	TGCAGCGTTGAAGGGTACGGCTACACCTTC	CSVEGYGYTF